The clone carrying this T cell receptor (beta chain) was picked up one time. Its antigen remains unknown. Germline V gene lookup returns CDR1 SQVTM and CDR2 ANQGSEA. The V and J ends lost 6 bases and 11 bases, in that order; junction bases with no gene match: 4. This CDR3 has 10 residues. The PCR used 60 Vbeta and 13 Jbeta primers. Generated by immunoSEQ multiplex PCR, the TCRdb table keeps only in-frame clones and is missing some. The profile shows approximately 180,000 clones, roughly 79% of them singletons. These data belong to a study of cytomegalovirus exposure and HLA in healthy donors. Whole-study findings and limits: Published work reported that the classifier diagnosed cytomegalovirus status with high specificity and sensitivity. A previous analysis found most TCR beta V segments productive roughly 90% or roughly 30% of the time. The study flagged about 160 TCR beta chains as cytomegalovirus-associated. Rare TCR sequences dominated, though some public TCRs recurred in many donors.

The specimen sequenced was PBMCs. V is TRBV29-1 and J is TRBJ2-5; 9 nucleotides match TRBD1. This clonotype was sampled from a man aged 40-50 years in good health and CMV-seropositive. The CDR3 nucleotides are TGCAGCGTGGGACAGGGTAAGCAGTACTTC. It codes for CSVGQGKQYF.